This TCR beta chain was identified in a study of Graves' ophthalmopathy and Graves' hyperthyroidism. Germline loops: CDR1 SNHLY, CDR2 FYNNEI. Trimming removed 6 bases from V and 7 bases from J, with 16 bases in between. This CDR3 region has 14 residues. Amplification of TCR beta CDR3 regions used RNA transcripts. The library came from an HTBI-primed first-round RT-PCR and a second-round multiplex PCR. TCRdb analysed the multiplex PCR reads with MiXCR anew, one entry per CDR3 protein. The profile shows 450,000 to 600,000 distinct CDR3 sequences, under 40% of them singletons. Sequenced sample: peripheral blood or thyroid tissue (not recorded which). This sequence was found in an adult man with Graves' hyperthyroidism. This rearrangement joins TRBV2 to TRBJ1-5; possible D gene TRBD1, 6 bases. The CDR3 is CASRPTGRPQPQHF. DNA of the CDR3: TGTGCCAGCAGACCCACAGGGAGGCCCCAGCCCCAGCATTTT.